Following are 18 T cell receptor beta chains from one sample sequenced in a study of T cell responses to AZD1222 COVID-19 vaccine. TCRdb's table, derived via immunoSEQ multiplex PCR, lists solely in-frame clones and lacks some. The table shows 150,000 to 200,000 clones, with around 90% occurring only once. The source was peripheral blood, collected on day 0 of AZD1222 vaccination. The receptors were sampled from an adult in good health.

The CDR3 is CSVGETQYF. The CDR3 region has the DNA TGCAGCGTTGGGGAGACCCAGTACTTC. This sequence joins TRBV29-1 and TRBJ2-5; unclear D gene. This CDR3 has 9 amino acids. The germline V gene encodes CDR1 SQVTM and CDR2 ANQGSEA. The V gene lost 4 bases and the J gene lost 5 bases, with 2 bases spanning the gap.

This chain joins TRBV18 and TRBJ2-2; D gene ambiguous. The CDR3 is 12 residues long. CDR1 KGHSH and CDR2 LQKENI come from the germline V gene. The ends were cut back, 4 bases at V and 5 bases at J, with 5 bases in the middle. The CDR3 spells CASSQGTGELFF. DNA of the CDR3: TGTGCCAGCTCACAAGGTACCGGGGAGCTGTTTTTT.

The chain recombines TRBV12-5 with TRBJ2-5; D perhaps matches TRBD1 (6 bases). The V gene lost 7 bases and the J gene lost 2 bases, with 23 bases spanning the gap. Germline-derived CDR1 and CDR2 are LGHNT and FRNRAP. The CDR3 has 17 residues. CDR3 in amino acids: CASVQTGTRPGQETQYF. In DNA form, the CDR3 reads TGTGCTAGTGTTCAAACAGGGACCCGGCCAGGGCAAGAGACCCAGTACTTC.

J is TRBJ1-2 and V is TRBV19; D gene uncertain. The CDR3 covers 15 residues. V lost 5 bases, J lost 1 base, and 14 bases lay in between. Germline lookup yields CDR1 LNHDA and CDR2 SQIVND (reference sequence). The CDR3 DNA is TGTGCCAGTAGTCCCCGATTGGCTCTTAACTATGGCTACACCTTC. This gives the protein CASSPRLALNYGYTF.

The rearrangement joins TRBV7-2 to TRBJ2-5, with a possible D match to TRBD2 (6 bases). Germline values: CDR1 SGHTA, CDR2 FQGNSA. Trimming stripped 7 bases from V and 7 bases from J, with 16 bases between. This CDR3 is 13 amino acids long. The CDR3 sequence is CASTQSGLPTQYF. The CDR3 DNA reads TGTGCCAGCACCCAGAGCGGGCTACCGACCCAGTACTTC.

This sequence joins TRBV19 and TRBJ2-7; 7 bases match TRBD1. The CDR3 is made up of 13 amino acids. Germline V gives CDR1 LNHDA, CDR2 SQIVND (reference sequence). J lost 3 bases, V lost 10 bases, and 9 bases had no gene match. This chain's CDR3 is CATSGQRNYEQYF. The CDR3 DNA reads TGTGCCACCTCGGGACAGCGAAACTACGAGCAGTACTTC.

The rearrangement links TRBV7-9 to TRBJ1-5; 7 positions match TRBD1. The CDR3 is 16 amino acids. Germline trimming cut 4 bases from V and 10 bases from J; bases unmatched to any gene: 16. The germline gives CDR1 SEHNR, CDR2 FQNEAQ (reference sequence). This CDR3 is CASSSPRDSPGEPQHF. Here the CDR3 DNA reads TGTGCCAGCAGCTCGCCACGGGACAGCCCAGGTGAACCCCAGCATTTT.

The rearrangement uses TRBV28 and TRBJ1-2; no clear D gene. CDR1 is MDHEN and CDR2 is SYDVKM in the germline V gene. Deletions cut 2 bases from V and 3 bases from J, with 10 bases between. This CDR3 has 14 amino acids. CDR3 in amino acids: CASSLDRVDYGYTF. The DNA for the CDR3 is TGTGCCAGCAGTTTAGACCGGGTTGACTATGGCTACACCTTC.

The chain couples TRBV18 to TRBJ2-5; D is perhaps TRBD1 (6 bases). The germline V gene encodes CDR1 KGHSH and CDR2 LQKENI. With 2 bases removed from V and 2 bases from J, the gap between germline ends came to 9 bases. The CDR3 has 14 amino acids. CDR3 residues: CASSPGGSQETQYF. In DNA form, the CDR3 reads TGTGCCAGCTCACCAGGGGGCAGTCAAGAGACCCAGTACTTC.

The J gene is TRBJ1-5, the V gene TRBV30; 7 bases agree with TRBD1. The CDR3 contains 13 residues. Looked up from germline, CDR1 is GTSNPN and CDR2 is SVGIG (reference sequence). The V gene end was trimmed by 7 bases and the J gene end by 1 base; junction bases not matched to a gene: 4. CDR3 in DNA: TGTGCCTTTTCAGGGGGGAGCAATCAGCCCCAGCATTTT. This gives the protein CAFSGGSNQPQHF.

V is TRBV4-1 and J is TRBJ1-4; no definite D call. The CDR3 runs 16 residues. The germline CDR1 and CDR2 sequences are MGHRA and YSYEKL. V dropped 3 bases and J dropped 3 bases, with 14 bases sitting between them. In DNA, the CDR3 is TGCGCCAGCAGCCAGGGCCCCTCAGGCCCTAATGAAAAACTGTTTTTT. Its protein is CASSQGPSGPNEKLFF.

V is TRBV7-2 and J is TRBJ2-7; D could derive from TRBD1 or TRBD2 (6 bases each). V gave up 1 base and J gave up 4 bases, with 20 bases separating them. There are 17 residues in the CDR3. CDR1 and CDR2 (germline): SGHTA, FQGNSA. CDR3: CASSLGRRVRGGYEQYF. The CDR3 coding sequence is TGTGCCAGCAGCTTAGGGAGGAGAGTTAGAGGGGGGTACGAGCAGTACTTC.

The table lists this clone with a count of one. This rearrangement joins TRBV7-2 to TRBJ1-1; the match to TRBD1 covers 7 bases. There are 15 residues in the CDR3. The junction had 17 bases not matched to a gene; V was cut back by 5 bases and J by 11 bases. Germline values: CDR1 SGHTA, CDR2 FQGNSA. CDR3 bases: TGTGCCAGCAGCCCCGGGGGGGGGACAGCAGTCAGGGCTTTCTTT. Protein sequence: CASSPGGGTAVRAFF.

The rearrangement links TRBV6-4 to TRBJ2-2; 10 positions match TRBD1. CDR3 length equals 15 residues. The V and J ends lost 6 bases and 5 bases, in that order; junction bases with no gene match: 6. CDR1 is MRHNA and CDR2 is SNTAGT in the germline V gene. The CDR3 spells CASSPGTGETGELFF. The CDR3 DNA sequence: TGTGCCAGCAGCCCAGGGACAGGGGAAACCGGGGAGCTGTTTTTT.

This clone turned up a few times. This chain joins TRBV27 and TRBJ1-4; TRBD1 matches at 7 bases. The V gene end was trimmed by 4 bases and the J gene end by 8 bases; junction bases not matched to a gene: 13. Germline V gene sequence: CDR1 MNHEY, CDR2 SMNVEV (reference sequence). The CDR3 loop spans 16 amino acids. The CDR3 DNA sequence: TGTGCCAGCAGTTCAAACCGACAGGGCACAAGGGAAAAACTGTTTTTT. Its protein product is CASSSNRQGTREKLFF.

The chain joins TRBV7-8 to TRBJ2-7; TRBD1 might be the D (6 bases). CDR1 and CDR2 (germline): SGHVS, FQNEAQ. Trimming took 5 bases from V and 5 from J, leaving 16 bases between them. The CDR3 length is 14 residues. CDR3 sequence (DNA): TGTGCCAGCAGCCTAGACAGGCCAGGGGACGAGCAGTACTTC. Translation gives CASSLDRPGDEQYF. Based on the CDR3 plus reference TRBV7-8 and TRBJ2-7, the full variable domain is GAGVSQSPRYKVAKRGQDVALRCDPISGHVSLFWYQQALGQGPEFLTYFQNEAQLDKSGLPSDRFFAERPEGSVSTLKIQRTQQEDSAVYLCASSLDRPGDEQYFGPGTRLTVT.

The chain joins TRBV19 to TRBJ1-5, with 8 bases matching TRBD1. There are 15 residues in the CDR3. The ends lost 6 bases at V and 4 bases at J; junction bases unmatched: 8. Germline CDR1 LNHDA, CDR2 SQIVND (reference sequence). This chain's CDR3 is CASRNGQGENQPQHF. DNA for the CDR3: TGTGCCAGTAGGAACGGACAGGGCGAGAATCAGCCCCAGCATTTT.

The V and J genes are TRBV30 and TRBJ2-7, with D perhaps TRBD2 (6 bases). The CDR3 consists of 12 residues. Germline-derived CDR1 and CDR2 are GTSNPN and SVGIG (reference sequence). The CDR3 loop is CAGVGRDYEQYF. The CDR3 DNA reads TGTGCTGGCGTCGGGCGGGACTACGAGCAGTACTTC.